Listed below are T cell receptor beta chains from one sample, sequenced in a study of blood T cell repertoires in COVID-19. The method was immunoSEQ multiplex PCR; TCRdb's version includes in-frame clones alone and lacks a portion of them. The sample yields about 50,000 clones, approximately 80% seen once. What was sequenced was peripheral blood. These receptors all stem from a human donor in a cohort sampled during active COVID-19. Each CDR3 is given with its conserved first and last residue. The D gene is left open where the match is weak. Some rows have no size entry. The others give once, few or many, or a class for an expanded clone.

CDR3aa: CASSRRTGGSYGYTF; CDR3nt: TGTGCCAGCAGCCGTAGGACAGGGGGAAGCTATGGCTACACCTTC; v_gene: TRBV7-2; d_gene: TRBD1; j_gene: TRBJ1-2; abundance: -
CDR3aa: CASNGGEWAGELFF; CDR3nt: TGCGCCAGCAATGGAGGGGAGTGGGCCGGGGAGCTGTTTTTT; v_gene: TRBV5-1; d_gene: -; j_gene: TRBJ2-2; abundance: -
CDR3aa: CASSLEAGYSYNEQFF; CDR3nt: TGTGCCAGCAGCTTGGAAGCGGGGTACTCCTACAATGAGCAGTTCTTC; v_gene: TRBV5-4; d_gene: TRBD2; j_gene: TRBJ2-1; abundance: -
CDR3aa: CASSLEWREGYNEQFF; CDR3nt: TGCGCCAGCAGCTTGGAATGGCGGGAGGGTTACAATGAGCAGTTCTTC; v_gene: TRBV5-1; d_gene: TRBD2; j_gene: TRBJ2-1; abundance: few
CDR3aa: CASSQDGGLDYEQYF; CDR3nt: TGCGCCAGCAGCCAAGATGGGGGACTAGATTACGAGCAGTACTTC; v_gene: TRBV4-3; d_gene: TRBD2; j_gene: TRBJ2-7; abundance: -
CDR3aa: CASSREGGDTEAFF; CDR3nt: TGTGCCAGCTCCCGGGAAGGAGGAGACACTGAAGCTTTCTTT; v_gene: TRBV18; d_gene: -; j_gene: TRBJ1-1; abundance: -
CDR3aa: CASSQDGLGPYRTDTQYF; CDR3nt: TGCGCCAGCAGCCAAGATGGTTTGGGCCCTTACCGCACAGATACGCAGTATTTT; v_gene: TRBV4-1; d_gene: -; j_gene: TRBJ2-3; abundance: -
CDR3aa: CAIQAGTSGRMVEETQYF; CDR3nt: TGTGCCATCCAGGCCGGGACTAGCGGGAGAATGGTAGAAGAGACCCAGTACTTC; v_gene: TRBV10-3; d_gene: TRBD2; j_gene: TRBJ2-5; abundance: -
CDR3aa: CASSPPGIAKNIQYF; CDR3nt: TGTGCCAGCAGCCCTCCGGGGATAGCCAAAAACATTCAGTACTTC; v_gene: TRBV3-1/TRBV3-2; d_gene: -; j_gene: TRBJ2-4; abundance: -
CDR3aa: CASSLGLGGGNSPLHF; CDR3nt: TGTGCCAGCAGCTTAGGTCTTGGAGGTGGTAATTCACCCCTCCACTTT; v_gene: TRBV7-8; d_gene: -; j_gene: TRBJ1-6; abundance: -
CDR3aa: CASSPRTSGTQDTQYF; CDR3nt: TGTGCCAGCTCACCAAGGACTAGCGGGACCCAAGATACGCAGTATTTT; v_gene: TRBV18; d_gene: TRBD2; j_gene: TRBJ2-3; abundance: once
CDR3aa: CASSEAWGGGETQYF; CDR3nt: TGTGCCAGCAGTGAAGCGTGGGGGGGCGGGGAGACCCAGTACTTC; v_gene: TRBV2; d_gene: -; j_gene: TRBJ2-5; abundance: -
CDR3aa: CASSEGDYEQYF; CDR3nt: TGTGCCAGCAGTGAAGGAGATTACGAGCAGTACTTC; v_gene: TRBV2; d_gene: -; j_gene: TRBJ2-7; abundance: -
CDR3aa: CASSVRGSTEAFF; CDR3nt: TGTGCCAGCAGTGTGCGGGGTTCCACTGAAGCTTTCTTT; v_gene: TRBV2; d_gene: -; j_gene: TRBJ1-1; abundance: -
CDR3aa: CASSQDGRAVDTQYF; CDR3nt: TGCGCCAGCAGCCAAGATGGGAGGGCGGTAGATACGCAGTATTTT; v_gene: TRBV4-1; d_gene: TRBD2; j_gene: TRBJ2-3; abundance: -
CDR3aa: CASSYSGSGRINEQFF; CDR3nt: TGTGCCAGCAGTTACTCTGGTAGCGGGAGAATCAATGAGCAGTTCTTC; v_gene: TRBV6-5; d_gene: TRBD2; j_gene: TRBJ2-1; abundance: few
CDR3aa: CASSLESRGEAFF; CDR3nt: TGTGCCAGCAGCTTAGAATCTAGGGGTGAAGCTTTCTTT; v_gene: TRBV7-2; d_gene: -; j_gene: TRBJ1-1; abundance: -
CDR3aa: CASSVGATNEQFF; CDR3nt: TGTGCCAGCAGCGTAGGAGCAACCAATGAGCAGTTCTTC; v_gene: TRBV9; d_gene: -; j_gene: TRBJ2-1; abundance: -
CDR3aa: CASSPPRTQSTGELFF; CDR3nt: TGCGCCAGCAGCCCTCCCCGTACACAGTCCACCGGGGAGCTGTTTTTT; v_gene: TRBV5-1; d_gene: -; j_gene: TRBJ2-2; abundance: -
CDR3aa: CASSQEPSGTIEQFF; CDR3nt: TGTGCCAGCAGCCAAGAACCTAGCGGGACGATTGAGCAGTTCTTC; v_gene: TRBV4-2; d_gene: TRBD2; j_gene: TRBJ2-1; abundance: -
CDR3aa: CASSSGTSAKETQYF; CDR3nt: TGTGCCAGCAGCTCCGGGACTAGCGCCAAAGAGACCCAGTACTTC; v_gene: TRBV11-3; d_gene: TRBD2; j_gene: TRBJ2-5; abundance: -
CDR3aa: CASSSGYSNQPQHF; CDR3nt: TGTGCCAGCAGCTCCGGGTATAGCAATCAGCCCCAGCATTTT; v_gene: TRBV7-2; d_gene: -; j_gene: TRBJ1-5; abundance: -
CDR3aa: CASSARRITGLSYNEQFF; CDR3nt: TGTGCCAGCAGCGCACGACGCATTACAGGGCTCTCCTACAATGAGCAGTTCTTC; v_gene: TRBV9; d_gene: -; j_gene: TRBJ2-1; abundance: -
CDR3aa: CASSQTGSNEKLFF; CDR3nt: TGCGCCAGCAGCCAAACCGGGTCTAATGAAAAACTGTTTTTT; v_gene: TRBV4-3; d_gene: -; j_gene: TRBJ1-4; abundance: once
CDR3aa: CASSEVSGEYNEQFF; CDR3nt: TGTGCCAGCAGTGAAGTCAGCGGAGAGTACAATGAGCAGTTCTTC; v_gene: TRBV6-1; d_gene: -; j_gene: TRBJ2-1; abundance: -
CDR3aa: CASSVGGGALNTEAFF; CDR3nt: TGTGCCAGCAGCGTAGGTGGGGGCGCTTTGAACACTGAAGCTTTCTTT; v_gene: TRBV9; d_gene: -; j_gene: TRBJ1-1; abundance: -
CDR3aa: CASGLQGSNQPQHF; CDR3nt: TGTGCCAGCGGTCTACAGGGAAGCAATCAGCCCCAGCATTTT; v_gene: TRBV21-1; d_gene: -; j_gene: TRBJ1-5; abundance: -
CDR3aa: CASSQGSAANTGELFF; CDR3nt: TGTGCCAGCAGCCAAGGTTCAGCGGCGAACACCGGGGAGCTGTTTTTT; v_gene: TRBV4-2; d_gene: -; j_gene: TRBJ2-2; abundance: -
CDR3aa: CASSKERGAQGSYEQYF; CDR3nt: TGTGCCAGCAGCAAAGAGCGGGGGGCACAGGGCTCCTACGAGCAGTACTTC; v_gene: TRBV21-1; d_gene: -; j_gene: TRBJ2-7; abundance: -
CDR3aa: CASSSTGGYTGELFF; CDR3nt: TGTGCCAGCAGCTCTACAGGGGGGTATACCGGGGAGCTGTTTTTT; v_gene: TRBV7-2; d_gene: TRBD1; j_gene: TRBJ2-2; abundance: -
CDR3aa: CASSTWDRAEGNTIYF; CDR3nt: TGTGCCAGCAGTACCTGGGACAGGGCTGAGGGAAACACCATATATTTT; v_gene: TRBV27; d_gene: TRBD1; j_gene: TRBJ1-3; abundance: once